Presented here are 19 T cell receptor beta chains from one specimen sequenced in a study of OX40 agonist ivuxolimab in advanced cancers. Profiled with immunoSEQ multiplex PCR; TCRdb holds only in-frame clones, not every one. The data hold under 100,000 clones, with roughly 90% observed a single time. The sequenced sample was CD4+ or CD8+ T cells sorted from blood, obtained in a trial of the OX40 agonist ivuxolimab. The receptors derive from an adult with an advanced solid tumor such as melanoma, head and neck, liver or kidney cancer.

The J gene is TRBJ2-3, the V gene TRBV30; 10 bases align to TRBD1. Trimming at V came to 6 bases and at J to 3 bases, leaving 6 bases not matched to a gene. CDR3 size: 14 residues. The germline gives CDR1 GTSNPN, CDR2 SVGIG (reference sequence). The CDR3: CACIGDRGTDTQYF. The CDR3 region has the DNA TGTGCCTGCATCGGGGACAGGGGAACAGATACGCAGTATTTT.

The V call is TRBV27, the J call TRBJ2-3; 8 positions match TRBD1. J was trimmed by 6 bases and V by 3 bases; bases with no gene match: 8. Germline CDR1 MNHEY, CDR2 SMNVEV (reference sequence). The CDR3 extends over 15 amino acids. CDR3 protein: CASSFPPGGADTQYF. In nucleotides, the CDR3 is TGTGCCAGCAGTTTTCCCCCAGGGGGCGCGGATACGCAGTATTTT.

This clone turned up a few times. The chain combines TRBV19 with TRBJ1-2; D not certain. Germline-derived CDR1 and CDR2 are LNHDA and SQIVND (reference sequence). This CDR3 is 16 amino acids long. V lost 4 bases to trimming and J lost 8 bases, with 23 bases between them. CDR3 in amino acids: CASSNLLRTAARGYTF. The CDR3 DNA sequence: TGTGCCAGTAGTAACCTCCTTAGGACGGCGGCACGGGGCTACACCTTC.

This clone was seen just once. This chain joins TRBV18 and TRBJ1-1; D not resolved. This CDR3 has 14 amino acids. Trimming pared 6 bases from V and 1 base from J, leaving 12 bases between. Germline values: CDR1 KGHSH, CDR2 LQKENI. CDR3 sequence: CASSPGRPNTEAFF. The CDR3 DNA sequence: TGTGCCAGCTCTCCGGGTAGACCGAACACTGAAGCTTTCTTT. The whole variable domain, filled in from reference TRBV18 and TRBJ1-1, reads NAGVMQNPRHLVRRRGQEARLRCSPMKGHSHVYWYRQLPEEGLKFMVYLQKENIIDESGMPKERFSAEFPKEGPSILRIQQVVRGDSAAYFCASSPGRPNTEAFFGQGTRLTVV.

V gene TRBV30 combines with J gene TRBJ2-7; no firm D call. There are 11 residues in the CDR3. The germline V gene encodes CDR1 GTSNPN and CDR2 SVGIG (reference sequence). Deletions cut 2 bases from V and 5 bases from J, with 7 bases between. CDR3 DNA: TGTGCCTGGAGTTTTTCCCACGAGCAGTACTTC. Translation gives CAWSFSHEQYF.

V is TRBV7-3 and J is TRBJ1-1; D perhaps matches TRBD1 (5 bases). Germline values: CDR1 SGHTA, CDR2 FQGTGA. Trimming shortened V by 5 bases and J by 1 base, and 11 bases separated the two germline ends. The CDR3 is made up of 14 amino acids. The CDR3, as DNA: TGTGCCAGCAGCCCAGGGTGGGGGAACACTGAAGCTTTCTTT. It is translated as CASSPGWGNTEAFF. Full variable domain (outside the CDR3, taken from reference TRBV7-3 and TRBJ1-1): GAGVSQTPSNKVTEKGKYVELRCDPISGHTALYWYRQSLGQGPEFLIYFQGTGAADDSGLPNDRFFAVRPEGSVSTLKIQRTERGDSAVYLCASSPGWGNTEAFFGQGTRLTVV.

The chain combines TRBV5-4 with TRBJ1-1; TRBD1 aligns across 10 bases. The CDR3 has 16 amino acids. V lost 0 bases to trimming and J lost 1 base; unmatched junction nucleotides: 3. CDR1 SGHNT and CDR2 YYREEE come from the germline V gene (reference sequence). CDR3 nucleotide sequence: TGTGCCAGCAGCTTGGCCGGGACAGGGGCGAACACTGAAGCTTTCTTT. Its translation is CASSLAGTGANTEAFF.

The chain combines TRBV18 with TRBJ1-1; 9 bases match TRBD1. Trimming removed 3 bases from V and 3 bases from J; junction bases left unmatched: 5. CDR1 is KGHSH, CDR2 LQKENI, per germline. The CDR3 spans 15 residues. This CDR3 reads CASSPRTGEDTEAFF. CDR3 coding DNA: TGTGCCAGCTCACCTCGGACAGGGGAGGACACTGAAGCTTTCTTT. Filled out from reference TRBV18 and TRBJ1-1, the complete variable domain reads NAGVMQNPRHLVRRRGQEARLRCSPMKGHSHVYWYRQLPEEGLKFMVYLQKENIIDESGMPKERFSAEFPKEGPSILRIQQVVRGDSAAYFCASSPRTGEDTEAFFGQGTRLTVV.

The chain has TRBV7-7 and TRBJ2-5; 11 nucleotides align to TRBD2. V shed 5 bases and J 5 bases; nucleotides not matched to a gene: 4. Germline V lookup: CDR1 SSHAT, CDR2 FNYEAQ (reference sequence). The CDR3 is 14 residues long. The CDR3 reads CASSITSGGETQYF. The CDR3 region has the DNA TGTGCCAGCAGCATTACTAGCGGGGGTGAGACCCAGTACTTC. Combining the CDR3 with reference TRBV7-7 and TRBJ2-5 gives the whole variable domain GAGVSQSPRYKVTKRGQDVTLRCDPISSHATLYWYQQALGQGPEFLTYFNYEAQPDKSGLPSDRFSAERPEGSISTLTIQRTEQRDSAMYRCASSITSGGETQYFGPGTRLLVL.

The CDR3 region is CASSLNGSPETEAFF. The CDR3 bases are TGCGCCAGCAGCTTAAACGGGAGCCCCGAGACTGAAGCTTTCTTT. The chain is built from TRBV5-1 and TRBJ1-1; no definite D call. Trimming shortened V by 2 bases and J by 5 bases, and 16 bases separated the two germline ends. Germline assignment: CDR1 SGHRS and CDR2 YFSETQ. This CDR3 comprises 15 residues.

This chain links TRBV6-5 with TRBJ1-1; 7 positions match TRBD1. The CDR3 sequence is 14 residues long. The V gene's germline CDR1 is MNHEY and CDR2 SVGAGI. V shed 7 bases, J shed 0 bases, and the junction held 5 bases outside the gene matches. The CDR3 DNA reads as TGTGCCAGCACGAGGGGGCCTCTGAACACTGAAGCTTTCTTT. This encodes CASTRGPLNTEAFF.

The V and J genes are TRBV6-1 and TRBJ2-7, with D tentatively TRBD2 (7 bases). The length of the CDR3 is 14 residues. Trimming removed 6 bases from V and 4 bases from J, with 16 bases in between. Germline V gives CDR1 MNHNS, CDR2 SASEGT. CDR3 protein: CASSPRAGAYEQYF. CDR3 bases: TGTGCCAGCAGCCCCAGGGCGGGGGCTTACGAGCAGTACTTC.

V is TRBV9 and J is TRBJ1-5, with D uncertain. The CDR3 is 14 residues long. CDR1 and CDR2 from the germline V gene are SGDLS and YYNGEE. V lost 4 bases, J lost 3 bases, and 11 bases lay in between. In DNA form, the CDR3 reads TGTGCCAGCAGCCGGGATCGGATCAATCAGCCCCAGCATTTT. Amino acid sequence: CASSRDRINQPQHF.

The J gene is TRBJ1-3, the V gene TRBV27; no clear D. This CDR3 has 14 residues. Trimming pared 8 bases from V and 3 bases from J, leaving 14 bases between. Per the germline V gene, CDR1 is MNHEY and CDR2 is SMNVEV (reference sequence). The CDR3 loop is CASQRRGFGNTIYF. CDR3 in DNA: TGTGCCAGCCAGAGGAGAGGTTTTGGAAACACCATATATTTT.

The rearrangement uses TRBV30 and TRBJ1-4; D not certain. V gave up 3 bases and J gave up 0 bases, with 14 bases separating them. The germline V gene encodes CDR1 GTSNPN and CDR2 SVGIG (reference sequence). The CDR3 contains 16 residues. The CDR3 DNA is TGTGCCTGGAGCCAGCCTACGTCGACAACTAATGAAAAACTGTTTTTT. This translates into CAWSQPTSTTNEKLFF.

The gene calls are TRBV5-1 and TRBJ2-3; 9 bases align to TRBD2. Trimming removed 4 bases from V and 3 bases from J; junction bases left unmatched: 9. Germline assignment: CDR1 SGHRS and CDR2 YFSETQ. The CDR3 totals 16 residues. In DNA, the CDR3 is TGCGCCAGCAGCCTCCGAGGGCTAGCGGGGACAGATACGCAGTATTTT. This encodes CASSLRGLAGTDTQYF.

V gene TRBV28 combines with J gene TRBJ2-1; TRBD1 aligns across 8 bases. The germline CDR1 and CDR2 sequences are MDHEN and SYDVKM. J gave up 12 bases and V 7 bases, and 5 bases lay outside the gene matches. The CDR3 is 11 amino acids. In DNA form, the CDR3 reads TGTGCCAGCAAACAAGACAGGGGGCAGTTCTTC. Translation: CASKQDRGQFF.

The CDR3 spells CASSSGQGLRTSTDTQYF. CDR3 bases: TGTGCCAGCAGCTCGGGACAGGGATTGAGGACTAGCACAGATACGCAGTATTTT. V and J are TRBV11-3 and TRBJ2-3; 9 bases match TRBD1. Losses at the gene ends were 4 bases for V and 0 bases for J; bases not matched to a gene: 11. Per germline, CDR1 SGHNT and CDR2 YENEEA. This CDR3 spans 18 amino acids.

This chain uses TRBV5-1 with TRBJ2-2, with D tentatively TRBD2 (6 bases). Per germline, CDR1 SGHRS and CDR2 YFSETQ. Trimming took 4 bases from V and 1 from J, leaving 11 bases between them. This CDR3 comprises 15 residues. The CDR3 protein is CASSPEGMNTGELFF. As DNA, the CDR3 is TGCGCCAGCAGCCCGGAGGGTATGAACACCGGGGAGCTGTTTTTT.